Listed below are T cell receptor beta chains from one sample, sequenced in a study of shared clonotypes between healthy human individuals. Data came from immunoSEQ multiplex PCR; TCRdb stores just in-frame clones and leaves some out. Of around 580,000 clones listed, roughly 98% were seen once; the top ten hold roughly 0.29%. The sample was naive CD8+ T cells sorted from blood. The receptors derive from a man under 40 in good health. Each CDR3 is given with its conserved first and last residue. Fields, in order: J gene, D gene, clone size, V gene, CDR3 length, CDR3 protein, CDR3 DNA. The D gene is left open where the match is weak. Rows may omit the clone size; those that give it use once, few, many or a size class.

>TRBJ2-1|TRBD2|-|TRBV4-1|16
CASSQLPGTSIYEQFF
TGCGCCAGCAGCCAGCTTCCCGGGACTAGCATTTATGAGCAGTTCTTC
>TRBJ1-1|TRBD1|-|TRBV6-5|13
CASSGQGNTEAFF
TGTGCCAGCAGCGGACAGGGGAACACTGAAGCTTTCTTT
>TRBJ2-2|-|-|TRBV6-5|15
CASSYSLLGTGELFF
TGTGCCAGCAGTTACAGCCTACTCGGGACAGGGGAGCTGTTTTTT
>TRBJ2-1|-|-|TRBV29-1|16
CSASNYLDSHPDEQFF
TGCAGCGCCTCAAACTACTTGGACAGTCATCCGGATGAGCAGTTCTTC
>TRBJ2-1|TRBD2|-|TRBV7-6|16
CASSSFSGRGYNEQFF
TGTGCCAGCAGCTCTTTTAGCGGGAGAGGGTACAATGAGCAGTTCTTC
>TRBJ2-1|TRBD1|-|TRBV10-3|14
CAIRDRGPDNEQFF
TGTGCCATCAGGGACAGGGGTCCAGACAATGAGCAGTTCTTC
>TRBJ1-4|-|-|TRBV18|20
CASSPLTKEWGIATNEKLFF
TGTGCCAGCTCACCACTAACAAAAGAATGGGGGATCGCAACTAATGAAAAACTGTTTTTT
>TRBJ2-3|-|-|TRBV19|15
CASSIGWGATDTQYF
TGTGCCAGTAGTATTGGTTGGGGAGCCACAGATACGCAGTATTTT
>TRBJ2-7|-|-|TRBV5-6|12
CASSLFGGEQYF
TGTGCCAGCAGCTTGTTTGGGGGCGAGCAGTACTTC
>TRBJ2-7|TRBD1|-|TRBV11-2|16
CASSLARTGNAHEQYF
TGTGCCAGCAGTCTCGCCAGGACAGGGAATGCCCACGAGCAGTACTTC
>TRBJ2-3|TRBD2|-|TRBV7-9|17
CASSPLGTSGLTDTQYF
TGTGCCAGCAGCCCTTTGGGGACTAGCGGGCTCACAGATACGCAGTATTTT
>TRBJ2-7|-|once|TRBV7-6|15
CASSLGGENTYEQYF
TGTGCCAGCAGCTTAGGGGGCGAAAACACCTACGAGCAGTACTTC
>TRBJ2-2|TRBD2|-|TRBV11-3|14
CASSSLAGAGELFF
TGTGCCAGCAGCTCGCTAGCGGGAGCCGGGGAGCTGTTTTTT
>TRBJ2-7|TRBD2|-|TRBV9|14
CASSASGSHNEQYF
TGTGCCAGCAGCGCTAGCGGGAGTCACAACGAGCAGTACTTC
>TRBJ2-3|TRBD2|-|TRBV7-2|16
CASSLAGRGGTDTQYF
TGTGCCAGCAGCTTAGCGGGGAGGGGTGGCACAGATACGCAGTATTTT
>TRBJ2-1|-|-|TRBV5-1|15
CASSRERVSDNEQFF
TGCGCCAGCAGTCGGGAACGGGTATCTGACAATGAGCAGTTCTTC
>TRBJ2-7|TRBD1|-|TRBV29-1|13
CSATGQGAYEQYF
TGCAGCGCCACGGGACAGGGGGCCTACGAGCAGTACTTC
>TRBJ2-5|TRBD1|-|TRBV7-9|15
CASSPTDRNRETQYF
TGTGCCAGCAGCCCAACGGACAGGAACCGAGAGACCCAGTACTTC
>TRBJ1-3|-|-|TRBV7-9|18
CASSPKERGANPRNTIYF
TGTGCCAGCAGCCCCAAGGAAAGGGGAGCCAACCCCCGAAACACCATATATTTT
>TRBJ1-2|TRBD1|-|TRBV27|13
CASSSTGFDGYTF
TGTGCCAGCAGTTCGACAGGGTTTGATGGCTACACCTTC
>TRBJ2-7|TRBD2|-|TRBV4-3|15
CASSGVLAGGDEQYF
TGCGCCAGCAGCGGGGTACTAGCGGGAGGGGACGAGCAGTACTTC
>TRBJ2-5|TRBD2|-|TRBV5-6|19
CASRMLGTTSSGRQETQYF
TGTGCCAGCAGAATGCTTGGGACTACCTCTAGTGGCCGACAAGAGACCCAGTACTTC
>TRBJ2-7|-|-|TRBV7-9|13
CASSMEGTYEQYF
TGTGCCAGCAGCATGGAGGGGACCTACGAGCAGTACTTC
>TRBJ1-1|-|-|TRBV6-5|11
CASFTNTEAFF
TGTGCCAGCTTTACCAACACTGAAGCTTTCTTT
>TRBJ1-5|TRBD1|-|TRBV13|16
CASSKAGTGLNQPQHF
TGTGCCAGCAGCAAAGCTGGGACAGGGCTAAATCAGCCCCAGCATTTT
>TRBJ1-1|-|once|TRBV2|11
CATNGRPRAFF
TGTGCCACTAATGGACGCCCCCGGGCTTTCTTT
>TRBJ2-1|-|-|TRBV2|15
CATKGPASSYNEQFF
TGTGCCACTAAGGGGCCTGCCAGCTCCTACAATGAGCAGTTCTTC
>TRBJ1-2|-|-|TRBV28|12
CASSNGRGIHTF
TGTGCCAGCTCTAACGGGAGAGGTATCCACACCTTC
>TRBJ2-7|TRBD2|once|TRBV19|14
CASSISSGEYEQYF
TGTGCCAGTAGTATATCTAGCGGGGAATACGAGCAGTACTTC
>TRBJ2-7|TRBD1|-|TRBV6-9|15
CASSRRDSQIYEQYF
TGTGCCAGCAGCCGTCGGGACAGCCAGATCTACGAGCAGTACTTC
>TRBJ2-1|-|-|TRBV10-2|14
CAAQTGDSYNEQFF
TGCGCCGCACAGACGGGAGACTCCTACAATGAGCAGTTCTTC
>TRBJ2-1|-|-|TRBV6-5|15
CASSSGPGSYNEQFF
TGTGCCAGCAGTTCAGGTCCCGGGAGCTACAATGAGCAGTTCTTC
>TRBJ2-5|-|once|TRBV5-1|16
CASRPGPRVGVETQYF
TGCGCCAGCAGGCCTGGTCCCCGGGTAGGGGTAGAGACCCAGTACTTC
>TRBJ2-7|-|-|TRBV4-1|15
CASSQEEGLTYEQYF
TGCGCCAGCAGCCAAGAGGAGGGCCTAACCTACGAGCAGTACTTC
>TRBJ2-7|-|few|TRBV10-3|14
CAISAGTSEYEQYF
TGTGCCATCAGTGCCGGGACATCCGAATACGAGCAGTACTTC
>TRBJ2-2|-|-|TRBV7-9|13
CASSRTETGELFF
TGTGCCAGCAGCCGGACTGAAACCGGGGAGCTGTTTTTT
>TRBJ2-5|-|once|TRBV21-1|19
CASSKEGTELREAQETQYF
TGTGCCAGCAGCAAAGAAGGGACAGAACTACGGGAGGCACAAGAGACCCAGTACTTC
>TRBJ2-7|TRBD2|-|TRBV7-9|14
CASSRERETSEQYF
TGTGCCAGCAGCCGCGAGCGGGAGACTAGCGAGCAGTACTTC
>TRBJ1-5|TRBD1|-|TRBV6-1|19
CASSDYTVDRWYSNQPQHF
TGTGCCAGCAGTGATTATACGGTGGACAGGTGGTATAGCAATCAGCCCCAGCATTTT
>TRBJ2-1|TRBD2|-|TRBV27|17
CASSSRTSGFPYNEQFF
TGTGCCAGCAGCTCCCGGACTAGCGGGTTTCCCTACAATGAGCAGTTCTTC